The subject of this entry is one T cell receptor beta chain. Its specificity is unknown. The CDR3 sequence is 15 residues long. Germline assignment: CDR1 LGHNA and CDR2 YSLEER. Trimming at V came to 3 bases and at J to 2 bases, leaving 5 bases not matched to a gene. The data were produced by immunoSEQ multiplex PCR, yet TCRdb's version contains in-frame clones alone and is incomplete. The profile shows under 1,100,000 clones, around 78% of them singletons. This specimen comes from a study of shared clonotypes between healthy human individuals. Study results and limitations: A small donor pool kept down the genetic and exposure-history diversity that was represented.

J is TRBJ2-7 and V is TRBV4-3; 9 nucleotides line up with TRBD1. The receptor comes from a man aged 18 to 29 in good health. Some clones in this sample may be carry-over from other donors' samples. The sequencing sample was made of memory CD4+ T cells from PBMCs. The subset denotes: CD45RA-negative fraction. CDR3 DNA sequence: TGCGCCAGCAGCCACCACGGGACAGGGCCCTACGAGCAGTACTTC. Translation gives CASSHHGTGPYEQYF.